Following are 30 T cell receptor beta chains from one sample sequenced in a study of T cell repertoires in cytomegalovirus infection. MiXCR was run by TCRdb on the reads, yielding one entry per CDR3 protein. The sample has around 540,000 distinct CDR3 sequences; roughly 34% are singletons. The antigens for these receptors are not known. The material was cultured PBMCs, obtained from culture after CMV antigen stimulation. These receptors all stem from a human donor in good health (CMV status not recorded). Some clones in this sample may be carry-over from other donors' samples.

The table lists this clonotype with a few counts. V gene TRBV19 combines with J gene TRBJ2-1; perhaps D is TRBD1 or TRBD2 (5 bases each). Trimming took 3 bases from V and 5 from J, leaving 17 bases between them. This CDR3 spans 16 amino acids. Germline V gives CDR1 LNHDA, CDR2 SQIVND (reference sequence). CDR3 nucleotide sequence: TGTGCCAGTAGTATCGTCCCAGGGACGATAAACAATGAGCAGTTCTTC. This encodes CASSIVPGTINNEQFF.

This clonotype has a handful of counts. The chain carries TRBV28 and TRBJ1-2, with TRBD1 matching 7 bases. The germline V gene has CDR1 MDHEN and CDR2 SYDVKM. V shed 2 bases, J shed 8 bases, and the junction held 8 bases outside the gene matches. This CDR3 contains 14 residues. The CDR3 region has the DNA TGTGCCAGCAGTTTAGGGGCAGGGGGTGTGGGCTACACCTTC. Translating it yields CASSLGAGGVGYTF.

This clonotype was observed a handful of times. The rearrangement links TRBV7-2 to TRBJ1-2; D ambiguous. V was trimmed by 0 bases and J by 3 bases, leaving 11 bases between them. This CDR3 has 15 residues. Germline CDR1 is SGHTA and CDR2 is FQGNSA. The CDR3 sequence: CASSLAAGPDYGYTF. The DNA for the CDR3 is TGTGCCAGCAGCTTAGCTGCAGGACCGGACTATGGCTACACCTTC.

The chain employs TRBV7-8 and TRBJ2-7; 10 nucleotides match TRBD1. J was trimmed by 5 bases and V by 5 bases; bases with no gene match: 6. The CDR3 length is 14 residues. Germline assignment: CDR1 SGHVS and CDR2 FQNEAQ. The CDR3 DNA reads TGTGCCAGCAGCAAACGGGACAGGGGCGACGAGCAGTACTTC. It translates to CASSKRDRGDEQYF. The variable domain in full, with the rest retrieved from reference TRBV7-8 and TRBJ2-7, is GAGVSQSPRYKVAKRGQDVALRCDPISGHVSLFWYQQALGQGPEFLTYFQNEAQLDKSGLPSDRFFAERPEGSVSTLKIQRTQQEDSAVYLCASSKRDRGDEQYFGPGTRLTVT.

This clonotype was recorded a few times. The V and J genes are TRBV7-9 and TRBJ2-2; no clear D gene. The V and J ends lost 2 bases and 6 bases respectively, with 4 bases between them. The germline gives CDR1 SEHNR, CDR2 FQNEAQ (reference sequence). The CDR3 consists of 12 residues. CDR3 nucleotide sequence: TGTGCCAGCAGCTTAATGGCCGGGGAGCTGTTTTTT. Encoded protein: CASSLMAGELFF. The full variable domain, its missing parts supplied by reference TRBV7-9 and TRBJ2-2, is DTGVSQNPRHKITKRGQNVTFRCDPISEHNRLYWYRQTLGQGPEFLTYFQNEAQLEKSRLLSDRFSAERPKGSFSTLEIQRTEQGDSAMYLCASSLMAGELFFGEGSRLTVL.

The chain recombines TRBV20-1 with TRBJ2-7, with TRBD2 matching 13 bases. V trimming: 5 bases; J trimming: 5 bases; junction bases outside the gene matches: 9. Germline V lookup: CDR1 DFQATT, CDR2 SNEGSKA (reference sequence). The CDR3 is made up of 15 amino acids. In DNA, the CDR3 is TGCAGTGCTCGACCACTAGCGGGAGGGCCCGACGAGCAGTACTTC. Translating it yields CSARPLAGGPDEQYF.

J is TRBJ2-5 and V is TRBV19; weak D call: TRBD2 (6 bases). The CDR3 runs to 15 residues. Germline V gives CDR1 LNHDA, CDR2 SQIVND (reference sequence). Trimming stripped 1 base from V and 3 bases from J, with 12 bases between. CDR3 protein: CASSIGFAGKETQYF. DNA of the CDR3: TGTGCCAGTAGTATAGGGTTTGCGGGGAAAGAGACCCAGTACTTC.

This sequence joins TRBV12-3 or TRBV12-4 and TRBJ1-5; D is perhaps TRBD1 (5 bases). V was pared by 1 base and J by 0 bases, with 13 bases between. This CDR3 is built from 17 residues. The CDR3 spells CASSLGNRRASNQPQHF. The DNA for the CDR3 is TGTGCCAGCAGTTTAGGGAACAGGAGGGCTAGCAATCAGCCCCAGCATTTT.

In this sample, this clonotype turned up many times. V and J are TRBV7-6 and TRBJ2-6; 16 bases line up with TRBD2. CDR3 size: 20 residues. CDR1 SGHVS and CDR2 FNYEAQ come from the germline V gene. J was trimmed by 0 bases and V by 5 bases; bases with no gene match: 7. For the CDR3, the DNA is TGTGCCAGCAGCAAAGAGGGACTAGCGGGAGGGGCCTCTGGGGCCAACGTCCTGACTTTC. Translation: CASSKEGLAGGASGANVLTF.

This clonotype occurred many times. The CDR3 here is CASSLVKGNTEAFF. CDR3 bases: TGTGCCAGCAGCTTAGTAAAGGGGAACACTGAAGCTTTCTTT. The chain uses TRBV7-2 and TRBJ1-1; the D is unclear. The CDR3 length is 14 residues. The V and J ends lost 1 base and 1 base respectively, with 7 bases between them. Germline CDR1 reads SGHTA; CDR2 reads FQGNSA. Full variable domain (rest looked up from reference TRBV7-2 and TRBJ1-1): GAGVSQSPSNKVTEKGKDVELRCDPISGHTALYWYRQSLGQGLEFLIYFQGNSAPDKSGLPSDRFSAERTGGSVSTLTIQRTQQEDSAVYLCASSLVKGNTEAFFGQGTRLTVV.

V and J are TRBV6-5 and TRBJ2-5; tentatively, D is TRBD1 (6 bases). The CDR3 is made up of 18 amino acids. The V gene lost 0 bases and the J gene lost 7 bases, with 24 bases spanning the gap. Germline assignment: CDR1 MNHEY and CDR2 SVGAGI. The CDR3 DNA reads as TGTGCCAGCAGTTACTCGGGAACAGGGTTTGGAGAGGCCGGGACCCAGTACTTC. This encodes CASSYSGTGFGEAGTQYF.

The rearrangement links TRBV5-6 to TRBJ2-7; 8 bases agree with TRBD2. This CDR3 contains 12 residues. The germline CDR1 and CDR2 sequences are SGHDT and YYEEEE. Unmatched junction bases numbered 5, after V lost 6 bases and J lost 6 bases. The CDR3 protein is CASKRETGEQYV. For the CDR3, the DNA is TGTGCCAGCAAGCGGGAGACTGGCGAGCAGTACGTC.

The V call is TRBV7-9, the J call TRBJ1-1; D is ambiguous. CDR3 length equals 12 residues. CDR1 and CDR2 from the germline V gene are SEHNR and FQNEAQ (reference sequence). V was pared by 1 base and J by 5 bases, with 5 bases between. The CDR3 nucleotides are TGTGCCAGCAGCTTAGGCTGGACTGAAGCTTTCTTT. It translates to CASSLGWTEAFF.

This clonotype was detected only a few times. The CDR3 DNA follows: TGTGCCAGCAGCTTGTCGGGCGGCGAAGCCTACGAGCAGTACTTC. Amino acid sequence: CASSLSGGEAYEQYF. The chain is built from TRBV7-2 and TRBJ2-7; no definite D call. The CDR3 sequence is 15 residues long. The V end lost 3 bases, the J end lost 2 bases, and 14 bases lay between the germline ends. Germline V lookup: CDR1 SGHTA, CDR2 FQGNSA.

The V call is TRBV4-3, the J call TRBJ2-3; D might be TRBD1 (6 bases). There are 15 residues in the CDR3. The V end was cut by 2 bases, the J end by 2 bases, with 11 bases between. Germline V gene lookup returns CDR1 LGHNA and CDR2 YSLEER. For the CDR3, the DNA is TGCGCCAGCAGCCAATACACAGGGTACACAGATACGCAGTATTTT. Translation: CASSQYTGYTDTQYF.

This clonotype occurred many times. V gene TRBV7-2 combines with J gene TRBJ2-2; TRBD1 matches at 12 bases. V was pared by 5 bases and J by 4 bases, with 2 bases of the junction left unmatched. CDR3 length: 15 amino acids. Germline V gene data show CDR1 as SGHTA and CDR2 as FQGNSA. CDR3 DNA: TGTGCCAGCAGCCCGGGACAGGGGGCCACCGGGGAGCTGTTTTTT. Protein sequence: CASSPGQGATGELFF.

Ten or more counts support this clonotype. The V call is TRBV7-2, the J call TRBJ2-2; no firm D call. Between the trimmed V and J ends, which lost 1 base and 4 bases, there was a span of 4 bases. The CDR3 contains 13 residues. Germline V CDR1 and CDR2: SGHTA, FQGNSA. For the CDR3, the DNA is TGTGCCAGCAGCTTAGAGGGCACCGGGGAGCTGTTTTTT. Residues: CASSLEGTGELFF.

This chain uses TRBV4-3 with TRBJ1-1; 7 bases are a match to TRBD1. This CDR3 has 16 amino acids. V lost 0 bases and J lost 5; bases outside the gene matches: 9. The germline gives CDR1 LGHNA, CDR2 YSLEER. CDR3 nucleotides: TGCGCCAGCAGCCAAGATCCGACAGGGCGAGGGACTGAAGCTTTCTTT. Translated, it gives CASSQDPTGRGTEAFF.

V gene TRBV4-1 combines with J gene TRBJ2-5; 12 bases line up with TRBD2. Per germline, CDR1 MGHRA and CDR2 YSYEKL. The ends lost 5 bases at V and 2 bases at J; junction bases unmatched: 9. CDR3 length equals 17 residues. The CDR3 loop reads CASSDGTSGYDQETQYF. The CDR3 region has the DNA TGCGCCAGCAGCGACGGGACTAGCGGGTATGATCAAGAGACCCAGTACTTC.

In DNA, the CDR3 is TGTGCCAGCAGCCGGACCCGGCTCGATGAGCAGTTCTTC. It yields the protein CASSRTRLDEQFF. The V and J genes are TRBV6-5 and TRBJ2-1; no clear D. V lost 6 bases, J lost 8 bases, and 14 bases lay in between. The CDR3 contains 13 residues. Germline loops: CDR1 MNHEY, CDR2 SVGAGI.

This chain connects TRBV5-1 to TRBJ2-2; unclear D gene. The CDR3 sequence is 15 residues long. With 3 bases removed from V and 5 bases from J, the gap between germline ends came to 14 bases. CDR1 and CDR2 from the germline V gene are SGHRS and YFSETQ. In DNA, the CDR3 is TGCGCCAGCAGCTCGAGCCCGACCAGGACCGGGGAGCTGTTTTTT. Encoded protein: CASSSSPTRTGELFF.

This clonotype was observed at least ten times. The chain carries TRBV7-2 and TRBJ2-1, with D possibly matching TRBD1 (6 bases). Germline V gives CDR1 SGHTA, CDR2 FQGNSA. The CDR3 loop spans 15 amino acids. Trimming left V 4 bases short and J 3 bases short, with 13 bases between. In DNA, the CDR3 is TGTGCCAGCAGCTCGGGACAACCTTACTACAATGAGCAGTTCTTC. Its protein is CASSSGQPYYNEQFF.

This rearrangement joins TRBV7-9 to TRBJ2-5, with TRBD2 as a possible D gene (5 bases). V lost 1 base to trimming and J lost 1 base, with 13 bases between them. The length of the CDR3 is 16 residues. Germline loops: CDR1 SEHNR, CDR2 FQNEAQ (reference sequence). CDR3 sequence reads: CASSLGGRALQETQYF. The CDR3 DNA follows: TGTGCCAGCAGCTTAGGTGGGAGAGCCCTCCAAGAGACCCAGTACTTC.

This clonotype came up a few times. The chain has TRBV6-5 and TRBJ1-1, with D perhaps TRBD1 (5 bases). Germline loops: CDR1 MNHEY, CDR2 SVGAGI. Trimming cost V 4 bases and J 5 bases, with 20 bases left between them. This CDR3 region has 16 residues. The CDR3 DNA reads as TGTGCCAGCAGTTCTCACTCGGGACGTAAAGGGACTGAAGCTTTCTTT. Protein: CASSSHSGRKGTEAFF.

There are a few counts of this clonotype. The V gene is TRBV20-1, the J gene TRBJ1-1; D is unclear. Germline loops: CDR1 DFQATT, CDR2 SNEGSKA (reference sequence). Trimming pared 6 bases from V and 0 bases from J, leaving 14 bases between. The CDR3 contains 14 residues. This chain's CDR3 is CSARQANMNTEAFF. DNA of the CDR3: TGCAGTGCGAGGCAGGCGAATATGAACACTGAAGCTTTCTTT.

The chain uses TRBV6-8 and TRBJ2-7, with 9 bases aligning to TRBD1. CDR3 size: 13 residues. The germline V gene has CDR1 MNHGY and CDR2 SAAAGT. V lost 7 bases and J lost 3; bases outside the gene matches: 4. In DNA, the CDR3 is TGTGCCAGCACCGGGACAGGGCACTACGAGCAGTACTTC. It yields the protein CASTGTGHYEQYF.

The gene calls are TRBV6-8 and TRBJ2-1, with TRBD2 matching over 14 bases. The CDR3 is 15 residues long. V dropped 5 bases and J dropped 10; count of bases not matched to a gene: 7. The germline gives CDR1 MNHGY, CDR2 SAAAGT. The CDR3 protein is CASSTGLAGVWEQFF. CDR3 DNA sequence: TGTGCCAGCAGTACGGGACTAGCGGGAGTCTGGGAGCAGTTCTTC.

The rearrangement uses TRBV24-1 and TRBJ2-1, with no clear D. V lost 2 bases and J 5 bases, leaving 12 bases between the germline ends. The CDR3 has 15 amino acids. The germline CDR1 and CDR2 sequences are KGHDR and SFDVKD. The DNA for the CDR3 is TGTGCCACCAGTGATTATCCAGCAAATGACAATGAGCAGTTCTTC. It specifies CATSDYPANDNEQFF.

There are a few counts of this clonotype. The chain uses TRBV6-5 and TRBJ1-1; TRBD1 agrees at 9 bases. Germline values: CDR1 MNHEY, CDR2 SVGAGI. With V trimmed by 0 bases and J by 5 bases, 7 bases remained unmatched. CDR3 length: 16 residues. This CDR3 reads CASSYSAGTGWTEAFF. The DNA for the CDR3 is TGTGCCAGCAGTTACTCTGCCGGGACAGGGTGGACTGAAGCTTTCTTT.

This clonotype has a handful of counts. This chain joins TRBV24-1 and TRBJ1-5; perhaps TRBD1 as D (6 bases). This CDR3 is 14 amino acids long. Trimming shortened V by 3 bases and J by 2 bases, and 7 bases separated the two germline ends. Germline V CDR1 and CDR2: KGHDR, SFDVKD. The CDR3 nucleotides are TGTGCCACCAGTGATGCAGGGGGCAATCAGCCCCAGCATTTT. Encoded protein: CATSDAGGNQPQHF.